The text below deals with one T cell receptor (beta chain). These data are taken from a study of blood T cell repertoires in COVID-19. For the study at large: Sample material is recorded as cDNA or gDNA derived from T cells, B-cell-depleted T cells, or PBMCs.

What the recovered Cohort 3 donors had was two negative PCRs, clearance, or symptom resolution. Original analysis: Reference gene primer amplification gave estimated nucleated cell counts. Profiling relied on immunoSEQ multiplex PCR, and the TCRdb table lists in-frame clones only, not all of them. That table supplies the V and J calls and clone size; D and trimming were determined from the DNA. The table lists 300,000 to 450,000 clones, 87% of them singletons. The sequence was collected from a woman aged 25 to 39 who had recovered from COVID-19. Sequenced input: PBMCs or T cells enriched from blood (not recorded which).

CDR3 sequence reads: CASSLHRGDEQFF. The DNA of the CDR3 is TGTGCCAGCAGCTTACACAGGGGAGACGAGCAGTTCTTC. The chain joins TRBV5-5 to TRBJ2-1; 7 positions agree with TRBD1. J was trimmed by 10 bases and V by 2 bases; bases with no gene match: 6. The CDR3 runs 13 residues. Germline V gene data show CDR1 as SGHKS and CDR2 as YYEKEE (reference sequence). Full variable domain (missing parts from reference TRBV5-5 and TRBJ2-1): DAGVTQSPTHLIKTRGQQVTLRCSPISGHKSVSWYQQVLGQGPQFIFQYYEKEERGRGNFPDRFSARQFPNYSSELNVNALLLGDSALYLCASSLHRGDEQFFGPGTRLTVL.